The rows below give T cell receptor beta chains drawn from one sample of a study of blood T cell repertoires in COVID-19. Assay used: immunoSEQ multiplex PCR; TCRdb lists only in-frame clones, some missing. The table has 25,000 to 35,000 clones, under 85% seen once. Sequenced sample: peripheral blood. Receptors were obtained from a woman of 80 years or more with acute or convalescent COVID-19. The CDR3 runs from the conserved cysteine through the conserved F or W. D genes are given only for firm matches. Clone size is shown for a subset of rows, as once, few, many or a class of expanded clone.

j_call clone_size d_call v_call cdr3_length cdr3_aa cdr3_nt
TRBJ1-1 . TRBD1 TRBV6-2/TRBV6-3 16 CASSLQGALMNTEAFF TGTGCCAGCAGTCTTCAGGGGGCCCTCATGAACACTGAAGCTTTCTTT
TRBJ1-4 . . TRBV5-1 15 CASSYKGGSEEKLFF TGCGCCAGCAGCTATAAGGGAGGGTCTGAGGAAAAACTGTTTTTT
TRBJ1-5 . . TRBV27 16 CASSRVGGPSNQPQHF TGTGCCAGCAGTCGAGTCGGCGGTCCAAGCAATCAGCCCCAGCATTTT
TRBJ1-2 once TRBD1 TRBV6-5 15 CASSSMTGGNYGYTF TGTGCCAGCAGTTCAATGACAGGGGGCAACTATGGCTACACCTTC
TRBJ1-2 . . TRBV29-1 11 CSVTLTGKDTF TGCAGCGTCACCCTCACAGGGAAGGACACCTTC
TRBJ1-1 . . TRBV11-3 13 CASSFNQATEAFF TGTGCCAGCAGCTTCAATCAGGCCACTGAAGCTTTCTTT
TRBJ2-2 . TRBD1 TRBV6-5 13 CASSFGQAGELFF TGTGCCAGCAGTTTCGGACAGGCAGGGGAGCTGTTTTTT
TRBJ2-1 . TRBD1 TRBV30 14 CAWSSGTGVPEQFF TGTGCCTGGAGTTCCGGGACAGGTGTACCTGAGCAGTTCTTC
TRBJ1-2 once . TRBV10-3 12 CAIKSTGDGYTF TGTGCCATCAAGTCTACGGGTGATGGCTACACCTTC
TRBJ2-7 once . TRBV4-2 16 CASSQDVGGNSYEQYF TGTGCCAGCAGCCAAGACGTAGGGGGTAATTCCTACGAGCAGTACTTC
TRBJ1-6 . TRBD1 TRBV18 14 CASSRGDRSSPLHF TGTGCCAGCTCACGAGGGGACAGGAGCTCACCCCTCCACTTT
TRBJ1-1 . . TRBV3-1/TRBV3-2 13 CASSQYTDNEAFF TGTGCCAGCAGCCAGTACACAGACAATGAAGCTTTCTTT
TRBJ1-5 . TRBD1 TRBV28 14 CASSSTHRGQPQHF TGTGCCAGCAGTTCAACTCACAGGGGCCAGCCCCAGCATTTT
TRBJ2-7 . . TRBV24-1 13 CATSEGGFYEQYF TGTGCCACCAGTGAGGGGGGATTCTACGAGCAGTACTTC
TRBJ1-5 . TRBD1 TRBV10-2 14 CASSEGTVNQPQHF TGCGCCAGCAGTGAGGGGACAGTTAATCAGCCCCAGCATTTT
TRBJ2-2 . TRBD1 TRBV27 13 CASSQQGNGELFF TGTGCCAGCAGTCAACAGGGGAACGGGGAGCTGTTTTTT
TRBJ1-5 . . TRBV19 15 CASSIDQGGHQPQHF TGTGCCAGTAGTATAGATCAGGGCGGCCATCAGCCCCAGCATTTT
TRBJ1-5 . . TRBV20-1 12 CSASQVTQPQHF TGCAGTGCTAGTCAGGTAACACAGCCCCAGCATTTT
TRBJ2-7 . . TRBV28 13 CASREMRGGEQYF TGTGCCAGCAGGGAAATGAGGGGGGGCGAGCAGTACTTC
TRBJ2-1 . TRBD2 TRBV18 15 CASSPFGTSGSEQFF TGTGCCAGCTCACCCTTCGGGACTAGCGGGAGTGAGCAGTTCTTC